This T cell receptor beta chain was sequenced for a study of cytomegalovirus exposure and HLA in healthy donors. Across the whole study: Within an early data release were roughly 83 million unique TCRs drawn from HLA-typed donors.

Details on this clone: Its antigen is not identified.

Study conclusions and caveats: Segments of the TCR beta V type were, in most cases, productive about 87% or about 30% of the time in an earlier analysis. Among the sequence variants, a highly shared cluster was likely an artifact of sequencing.

The primer mix had 60 Vbeta and 13 Jbeta primers. Clones were sequenced by immunoSEQ multiplex PCR, and TCRdb holds only the in-frame ones, with some missing. The data show fewer than 150,000 clones, 67% seen once. This sequence originates from a man between 18 and 35 years old in good health and CMV-seropositive. The sample was PBMCs.

CDR3 in DNA: TGTGCCAGCAGCCCCCCGAGCTACGAGCAGTACTTC. Translation gives CASSPPSYEQYF. The chain is built from TRBV11-2 and TRBJ2-7; D is ambiguous. CDR1 SGHAT and CDR2 FQNNGV come from the germline V gene. CDR3 length: 12 amino acids. The V gene lost 5 bases and the J gene lost 3 bases, with 8 bases spanning the gap.